Given below is one TCR beta chain in context. The data were taken from a study of blood T cell repertoires in COVID-19. Study in general: Italy, Spain and the United States were the sources of the convalescent and acute COVID-19 samples. T cells, B-cell-depleted T cells, or PBMCs supplied cDNA or gDNA.

Per the study methods: For nucleated cells, counts were estimated from reference gene primer amplification. Here immunoSEQ multiplex PCR was the method, and the copy in TCRdb shows in-frame clones only, minus some. V and J calls and clone size come straight from that table; D and trimming were deduced from the DNA. The sample records a few hundred thousand clones, 80% to 90% being singletons. CDR1 and CDR2 (germline): MGHRA, YSYEKL. The ends were cut back, 6 bases at V and 5 bases at J, with 19 bases in the middle. The CDR3 spans 15 residues. The receptor was derived from a human donor in a cohort sampled during active COVID-19. This rearrangement joins TRBV4-1 to TRBJ1-1; D is possibly TRBD1 (5 bases). Sequencing used peripheral blood. The DNA for the CDR3 is TGCGCCAGCAGGGACCCGACGGGGGTGAGGACTGAAGCTTTCTTT. Residues: CASRDPTGVRTEAFF.